This TCR beta chain was sequenced for a study of T cells expressing NK-cell markers. Study-wide context: The study drew TCR beta repertoires from sorted CD3+CD56+NKG2C+, CD3+CD56+NKG2C- and CD3+CD56-NKG2C+ T cells.

The CDR3 has 16 amino acids. The germline V gene encodes CDR1 SNHLY and CDR2 FYNNEI. With the 5' RACE reads reprocessed, TCRdb shows one record per CDR3 protein and no DNA. The sample has 350,000 to 400,000 distinct CDR3 sequences; the top ten hold 9.5% to 12%. The chain carries TRBV2 and TRBJ2-6; as DNA is missing, the TRBD1 call by TCRdb cannot be tested. This receptor was identified in a woman aged 50 to 60 in good health. Sequencing input: blood T cells: a sorted CD56 or NKG2C T cell subset, CD4+ or CD8+ T cells, or bulk PBMC T cells (not recorded which). This chain's CDR3 is CASSVEGAIGANVLTF.